This TCR beta chain was recovered during a study of blood T cell repertoires in COVID-19. Study background: Collection of acute and convalescent COVID-19 samples took place in the United States, Italy and Spain.

This clone came up once. Assay used: immunoSEQ multiplex PCR; TCRdb lists only in-frame clones, some missing. There are 100,000 or so clones in the sample; 82% occur only once, and 6% to 7.5% lies in the top ten. The CDR3 is 16 amino acids. With 3 bases removed from V and 0 bases from J, the gap between germline ends came to 14 bases. Germline assignment: CDR1 ENHRY and CDR2 SYGVKD. The chain is built from TRBV10-3 and TRBJ1-1; no firm D call. Input material: peripheral blood. The sequence came from a man in his fifties with active or convalescent COVID-19. In nucleotides, the CDR3 is TGTGCCATCAGTGATTGGCCCGGCGGGGTGAACACTGAAGCTTTCTTT. This codes for CAISDWPGGVNTEAFF.